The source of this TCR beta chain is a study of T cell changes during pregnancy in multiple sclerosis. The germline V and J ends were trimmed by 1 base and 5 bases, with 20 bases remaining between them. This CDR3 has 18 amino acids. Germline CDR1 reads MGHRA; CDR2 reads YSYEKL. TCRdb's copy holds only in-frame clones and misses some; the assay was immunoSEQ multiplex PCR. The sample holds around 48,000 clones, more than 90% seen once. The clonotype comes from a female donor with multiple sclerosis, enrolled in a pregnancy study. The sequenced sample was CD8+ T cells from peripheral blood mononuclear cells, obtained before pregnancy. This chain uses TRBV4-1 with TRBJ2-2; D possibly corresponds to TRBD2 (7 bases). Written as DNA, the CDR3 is TGCGCCAGCAGCCAAGCCCCGCATTTGGGGGGGCTTACCGGGGAGCTGTTTTTT. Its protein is CASSQAPHLGGLTGELFF.